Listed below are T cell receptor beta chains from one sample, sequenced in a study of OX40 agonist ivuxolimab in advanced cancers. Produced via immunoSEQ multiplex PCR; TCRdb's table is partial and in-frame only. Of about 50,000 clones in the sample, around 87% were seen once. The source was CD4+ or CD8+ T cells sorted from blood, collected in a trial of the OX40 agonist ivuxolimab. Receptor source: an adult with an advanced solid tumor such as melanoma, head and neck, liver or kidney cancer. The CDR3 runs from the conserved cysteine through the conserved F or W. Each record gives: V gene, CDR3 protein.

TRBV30	CAFSGAGGELFF
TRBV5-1	CASSASADTQYF
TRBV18	CASSGSGTSGESSYNEQFF
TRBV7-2	CASSAQDNQPQHF
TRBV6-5	CASSYSTSGGQNEQFF
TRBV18	CASSPAGPADTQYF
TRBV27	CASSFYSYTEAFF
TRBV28	CASSLPDGTFYEQYF
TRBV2	CASSAGPQETQYF
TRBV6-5	CASRGLGAGDTEAFF
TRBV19	CASSSGTSGRIYEQYF
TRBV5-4	CASSLDRASSGNTIYF
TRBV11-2	CASRQGGVFEYEQYF
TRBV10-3	CAIVQGGQGTEAFF
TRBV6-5	CASSYRQGANYGYTF
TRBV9	CASSRTSGGAETDTQYF
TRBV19	CATNDREVEKLFF
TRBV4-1	CASSQVGPSGNTIYF
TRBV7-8	CASSLGLWGETQYF
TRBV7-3	CASSLAQGSGYGYTF
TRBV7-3	CASSVQLGTGSFF
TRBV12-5	CASGLGTGTITDTQYF
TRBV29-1	CSASKGQTGGGYPEAFF
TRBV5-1	CASRQDIQETQYF
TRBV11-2	CASWGGLEDGYTF
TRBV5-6	CASSFLTVGVFSGNTIYF
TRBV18	CASSPAQREGNEQFF
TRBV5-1	CASSLWEGLDEQFF
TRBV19	CASTTGESHYGYTF
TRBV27	CASSPLAGRTDTQYF
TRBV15	CATSRGQGFTDTQYF
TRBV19	CASKVREVDGYTF
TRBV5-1	CASSAAGPRAGELFF
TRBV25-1	CASSIGGDGYGYTF